These 14 T cell receptor beta chains were sequenced from one sample in a study of cytomegalovirus exposure and HLA in healthy donors. Clones were read by immunoSEQ multiplex PCR, and TCRdb kept only the in-frame ones, dropping some. The sample carries about 160,000 clones, roughly 91% recorded once. The sample was PBMCs. These receptors were collected from a man aged 18 to 29 in good health and CMV-seronegative.

This clone came up once. The chain recombines TRBV19 with TRBJ2-7, with D unresolved. Germline V gives CDR1 LNHDA, CDR2 SQIVND (reference sequence). CDR3 length: 13 amino acids. V lost 1 base, J lost 0 bases, and 4 bases lay in between. The CDR3 DNA reads as TGTGCCAGTAGTATAGCCAGCTCCTACGAGCAGTACTTC. It translates to CASSIASSYEQYF.

This chain uses TRBV5-1 with TRBJ2-2, with 11 bases matching TRBD2. Germline lookup yields CDR1 SGHRS and CDR2 YFSETQ. Trimming took 2 bases from V and 0 from J; bases not matched to a gene: 6. This CDR3 comprises 18 residues. The CDR3 region is CASSLRLAGTANTGELFF. Here the CDR3 DNA reads TGCGCCAGCAGCTTACGACTAGCGGGGACCGCGAACACCGGGGAGCTGTTTTTT.

This clone was recorded only once. This chain connects TRBV28 to TRBJ1-1, with D maybe TRBD1 (5 bases). Germline V gene sequence: CDR1 MDHEN, CDR2 SYDVKM. The V end was cut by 6 bases, the J end by 3 bases, with 11 bases between. The CDR3 contains 13 residues. The CDR3 is CASSPSGDTEAFF. CDR3 sequence (DNA): TGTGCCAGCAGCCCGTCGGGGGACACTGAAGCTTTCTTT.

The chain combines TRBV28 with TRBJ1-5, with TRBD1 as a possible D gene (6 bases). The germline V gene encodes CDR1 MDHEN and CDR2 SYDVKM. This CDR3 is 15 amino acids long. V was pared by 5 bases and J by 0 bases, with 11 bases between. This CDR3 reads CASSLRTDSNQPQHF. CDR3 coding DNA: TGTGCCAGCAGTCTCCGGACAGATAGCAATCAGCCCCAGCATTTT.

The J gene is TRBJ2-6, the V gene TRBV5-1; possible D gene TRBD1, 6 bases. V was trimmed by 5 bases and J by 4 bases, leaving 16 bases between them. CDR3 size: 16 residues. Germline CDR1 SGHRS, CDR2 YFSETQ. The CDR3 here is CASSGGGSVGANVLTF. The CDR3 coding sequence is TGCGCCAGCAGTGGGGGCGGAAGTGTAGGGGCCAACGTCCTGACTTTC.

V is TRBV5-1 and J is TRBJ1-4; 7 positions match TRBD1. CDR1 is SGHRS, CDR2 YFSETQ, per germline. The ends lost 0 bases at V and 0 bases at J; junction bases unmatched: 14. The length of the CDR3 is 20 residues. CDR3 coding DNA: TGCGCCAGCAGCTTGGGACAGGGCGACTTTAAGAGTGCAACTAATGAAAAACTGTTTTTT. The encoded protein is CASSLGQGDFKSATNEKLFF.

V usage is TRBV21-1 and J usage is TRBJ2-7; the table's D call of TRBD1 was not tested on the DNA. TRBV21-1 is a documented pseudogene. The CDR3 runs to 11 residues. The CDR3 protein is CASSTRLGQYV. The CDR3 DNA sequence: TGTGCCAGCAGCACCCGGTTGGGGCAGTACGTC.

The chain uses TRBV28 and TRBJ2-7; D call uncertain. CDR3 size: 12 residues. The V and J ends lost 2 bases and 0 bases respectively, with 2 bases between them. The germline CDR1 and CDR2 sequences are MDHEN and SYDVKM. CDR3 DNA: TGTGCCAGCAGTTTACGCTCCTACGAGCAGTACTTC. Amino acid sequence: CASSLRSYEQYF.

In this sample, this clone turned up once. The genes are TRBV5-4 and TRBJ1-2; D is perhaps TRBD1 (6 bases). Trimming removed 4 bases at V and 0 bases at J, with 25 bases between. Germline lookup yields CDR1 SGHNT and CDR2 YYREEE (reference sequence). There are 19 residues in the CDR3. The CDR3 protein is CASSPELRLGGASNYGYTF. CDR3 DNA sequence: TGTGCCAGCAGCCCGGAACTACGATTGGGGGGGGCTTCTAACTATGGCTACACCTTC.

The CDR3 region is CASSSPLAGVVLNVYEQYF. The CDR3 bases are TGTGCCAGCAGTTCCCCACTAGCGGGAGTCGTTCTTAACGTCTACGAGCAGTACTTC. J is TRBJ2-7 and V is TRBV28; 11 bases are shared with TRBD2. CDR1 MDHEN and CDR2 SYDVKM come from the germline V gene. The junction had 17 bases not matched to a gene; V was cut back by 4 bases and J by 3 bases. This CDR3 is 19 amino acids long.

The chain couples TRBV5-6 to TRBJ1-5; D is unclear. The CDR3 has 13 residues. Germline assignment: CDR1 SGHDT and CDR2 YYEEEE. Deletions cut 1 base from V and 10 bases from J, with 12 bases between. The CDR3 spells CASSLRETRPQHF. The DNA for the CDR3 is TGTGCCAGCAGCTTGCGAGAAACCCGACCCCAGCATTTT.

The genes are TRBV29-1 and TRBJ2-3, with 8 bases that match TRBD1. The CDR3 consists of 13 residues. CDR1 SQVTM and CDR2 ANQGSEA come from the germline V gene. Germline trimming cut 7 bases from V and 4 bases from J; bases unmatched to any gene: 7. This chain's CDR3 is CSATGQGSDTQYF. As DNA, the CDR3 is TGCAGCGCTACCGGACAGGGATCAGATACGCAGTATTTT.

This chain connects TRBV6-1 to TRBJ1-4, with 11 bases aligning to TRBD1. The length of the CDR3 is 15 residues. V trimming: 7 bases; J trimming: 8 bases; junction bases outside the gene matches: 9. Per the germline V gene, CDR1 is MNHNS and CDR2 is SASEGT. The DNA for the CDR3 is TGTGCCAGCAATCCGCCGGGACAGGGGGTAGAAAAACTGTTTTTT. Amino acid sequence: CASNPPGQGVEKLFF.

V is TRBV5-4 and J is TRBJ2-5, with D possibly matching TRBD2 (5 bases). The CDR3 totals 14 residues. V lost 4 bases and J lost 5, with 15 bases in between. Germline V gene data show CDR1 as SGHNT and CDR2 as YYREEE (reference sequence). The CDR3 DNA reads as TGTGCCAGCAGCGTGGACTCGGGTACGGAGACCCAGTACTTC. Translation gives CASSVDSGTETQYF.